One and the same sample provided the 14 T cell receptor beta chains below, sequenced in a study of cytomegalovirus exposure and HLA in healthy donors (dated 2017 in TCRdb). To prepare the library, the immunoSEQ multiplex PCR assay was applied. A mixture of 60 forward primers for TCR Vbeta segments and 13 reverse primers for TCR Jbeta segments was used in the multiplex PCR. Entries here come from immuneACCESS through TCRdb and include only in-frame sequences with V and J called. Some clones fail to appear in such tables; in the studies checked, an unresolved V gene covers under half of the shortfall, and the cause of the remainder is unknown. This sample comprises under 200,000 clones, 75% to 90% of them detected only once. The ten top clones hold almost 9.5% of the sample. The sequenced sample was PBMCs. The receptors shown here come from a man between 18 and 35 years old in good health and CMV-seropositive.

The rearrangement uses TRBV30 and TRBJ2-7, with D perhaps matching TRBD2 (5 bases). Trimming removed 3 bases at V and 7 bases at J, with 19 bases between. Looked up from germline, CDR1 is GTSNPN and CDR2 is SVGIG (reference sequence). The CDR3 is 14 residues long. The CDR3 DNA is TGTGCCTGGAGAAATAAGGCGTCCACGGGGGAGCAGTACTTC. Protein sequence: CAWRNKASTGEQYF.

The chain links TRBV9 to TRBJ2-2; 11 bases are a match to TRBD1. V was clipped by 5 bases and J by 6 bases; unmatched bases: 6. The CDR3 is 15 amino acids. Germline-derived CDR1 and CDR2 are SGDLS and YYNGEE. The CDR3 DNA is TGTGCCAGCAGACCGGGACAGGGGGAGTCCGGGGAGCTGTTTTTT. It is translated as CASRPGQGESGELFF.

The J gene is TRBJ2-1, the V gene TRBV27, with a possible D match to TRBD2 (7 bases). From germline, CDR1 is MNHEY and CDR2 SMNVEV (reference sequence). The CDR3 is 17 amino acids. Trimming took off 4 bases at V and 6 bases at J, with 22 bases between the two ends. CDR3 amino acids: CASSSRFFGGGPNEQFF. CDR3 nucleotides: TGTGCCAGCAGTTCTAGATTTTTTGGGGGGGGGCCCAATGAGCAGTTCTTC.

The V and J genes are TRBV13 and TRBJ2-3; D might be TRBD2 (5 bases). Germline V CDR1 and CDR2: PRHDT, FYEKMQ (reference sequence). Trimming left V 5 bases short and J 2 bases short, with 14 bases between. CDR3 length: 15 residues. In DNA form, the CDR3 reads TGTGCCAGCAGCGACCGGGATACAACCACAGATACGCAGTATTTT. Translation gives CASSDRDTTTDTQYF.

In nucleotides, the CDR3 is TGTGCCAGTAGTATAGCGGGGGAATACAATGAGCAGTTCTTC. Protein product: CASSIAGEYNEQFF. The chain couples TRBV19 to TRBJ2-1; TRBD2 is a possible D gene (6 bases). Per germline, CDR1 LNHDA and CDR2 SQIVND (reference sequence). V dropped 1 base and J dropped 4 bases, with 8 bases sitting between them. This CDR3 is built from 14 residues.

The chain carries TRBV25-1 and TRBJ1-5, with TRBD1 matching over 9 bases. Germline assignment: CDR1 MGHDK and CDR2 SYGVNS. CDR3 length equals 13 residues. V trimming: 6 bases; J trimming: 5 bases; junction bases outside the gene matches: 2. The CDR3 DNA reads TGTGCCAGCAGGGGACAGGGATATCAGCCCCAGCATTTT. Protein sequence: CASRGQGYQPQHF.

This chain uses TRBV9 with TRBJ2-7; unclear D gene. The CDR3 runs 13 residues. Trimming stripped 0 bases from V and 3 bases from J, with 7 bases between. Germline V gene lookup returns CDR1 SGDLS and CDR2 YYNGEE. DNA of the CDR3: TGTGCCAGCAGCGTAGTCACTGGCTACGAGCAGTACTTC. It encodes CASSVVTGYEQYF.

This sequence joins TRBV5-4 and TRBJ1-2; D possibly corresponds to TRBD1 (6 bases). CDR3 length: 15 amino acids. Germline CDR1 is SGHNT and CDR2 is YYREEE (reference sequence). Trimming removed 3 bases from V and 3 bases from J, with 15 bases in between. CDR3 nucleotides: TGTGCCAGCAGCTCGGAGGACAGTAAATACTATGGCTACACCTTC. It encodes CASSSEDSKYYGYTF.

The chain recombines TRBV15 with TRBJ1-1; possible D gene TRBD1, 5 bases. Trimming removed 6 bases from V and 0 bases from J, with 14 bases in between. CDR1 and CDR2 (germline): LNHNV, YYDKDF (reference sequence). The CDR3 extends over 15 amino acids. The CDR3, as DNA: TGTGCCACCAGTCCGGGACTGCCCATGAACACTGAAGCTTTCTTT. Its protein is CATSPGLPMNTEAFF.

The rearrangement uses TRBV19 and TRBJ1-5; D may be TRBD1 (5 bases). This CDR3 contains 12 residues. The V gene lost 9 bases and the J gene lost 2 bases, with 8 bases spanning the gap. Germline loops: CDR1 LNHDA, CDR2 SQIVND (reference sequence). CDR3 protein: CASGGGNQPQHF. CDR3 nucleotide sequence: TGTGCCAGCGGGGGTGGCAATCAGCCCCAGCATTTT.

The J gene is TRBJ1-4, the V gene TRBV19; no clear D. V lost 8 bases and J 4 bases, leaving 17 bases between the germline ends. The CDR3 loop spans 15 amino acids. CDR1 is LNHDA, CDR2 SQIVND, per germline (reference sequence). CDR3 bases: TGTGCCAGTCGCCTCTTTCCGGAGCTTAATGAAAAACTGTTTTTT. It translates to CASRLFPELNEKLFF.

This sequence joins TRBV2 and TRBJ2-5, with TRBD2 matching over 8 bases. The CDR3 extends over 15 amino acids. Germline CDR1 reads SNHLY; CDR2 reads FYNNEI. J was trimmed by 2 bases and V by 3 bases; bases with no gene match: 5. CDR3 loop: CASSDARGEQETQYF. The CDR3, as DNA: TGTGCCAGCAGTGATGCGCGGGGGGAACAAGAGACCCAGTACTTC.

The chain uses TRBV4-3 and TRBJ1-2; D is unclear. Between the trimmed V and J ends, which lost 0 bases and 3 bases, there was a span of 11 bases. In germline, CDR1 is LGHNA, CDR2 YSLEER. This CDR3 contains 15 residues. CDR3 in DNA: TGCGCCAGCAGCCAAGATGTGGGCAAATACTATGGCTACACCTTC. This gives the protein CASSQDVGKYYGYTF.

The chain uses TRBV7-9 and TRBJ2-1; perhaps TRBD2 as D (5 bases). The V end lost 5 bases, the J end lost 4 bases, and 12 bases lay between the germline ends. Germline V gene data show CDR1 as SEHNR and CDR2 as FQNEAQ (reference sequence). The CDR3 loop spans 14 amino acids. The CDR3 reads CASSPGVVYNEQFF. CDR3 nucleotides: TGTGCCAGCAGCCCCGGGGTCGTGTACAATGAGCAGTTCTTC.